The 30 T cell receptor beta chains reported below all come from one sample, sequenced in a study of T cell responses to AZD1222 COVID-19 vaccine. TCRdb's copy holds only in-frame clones and misses some; the assay was immunoSEQ multiplex PCR. The profile shows some 80,000 clones, more than 60% of them singletons. The sequencing here drew on peripheral blood, taken 28 days after the second dose of the MenACWY control vaccine. These receptors were collected from an adult who received the MenACWY meningococcal vaccine as a control.

J is TRBJ2-6 and V is TRBV2, with no clear D. Germline loops: CDR1 SNHLY, CDR2 FYNNEI. Trimming took 3 bases from V and 0 from J, leaving 3 bases between them. This CDR3 spans 14 amino acids. The CDR3 protein is CASSEDSGANVLTF. CDR3 nucleotides: TGTGCCAGCAGTGAGGACTCTGGGGCCAACGTCCTGACTTTC. The entire variable domain, with the rest obtained from reference TRBV2 and TRBJ2-6, is as follows: EPEVTQTPSHQVTQMGQEVILRCVPISNHLYFYWYRQILGQKVEFLVSFYNNEISEKSEIFDDQFSVERPDGSNFTLKIRSTKLEDSAMYFCASSEDSGANVLTFGAGSRLTVL.

The V and J genes are TRBV6-2 or TRBV6-3 and TRBJ2-1; D not resolved. V was pared by 2 bases and J by 4 bases, with 6 bases between. Germline V gives CDR1 MNHEY, CDR2 SVGEGT. This CDR3 has 13 amino acids. As DNA, the CDR3 is TGTGCCAGCAGTTACGAGATATACAATGAGCAGTTCTTC. This translates into CASSYEIYNEQFF.

V gene TRBV24-1 combines with J gene TRBJ2-1; D call uncertain. Germline values: CDR1 KGHDR, CDR2 SFDVKD. The CDR3 spans 12 residues. Trimming left V 8 bases short and J 12 bases short, with 16 bases between. The CDR3 sequence: CATTLKGSGQFF. The CDR3, as DNA: TGTGCCACCACCCTAAAGGGTAGTGGGCAGTTCTTC.

The V call is TRBV7-3, the J call TRBJ1-1; no clear D gene. Between the trimmed V and J ends, which lost 2 bases and 1 base, there was a span of 5 bases. CDR1 is SGHTA, CDR2 FQGTGA, per germline. This CDR3 spans 13 amino acids. CDR3 in amino acids: CASSLEQNTEAFF. The CDR3 DNA sequence: TGTGCCAGCAGCTTAGAACAGAACACTGAAGCTTTCTTT.

The chain couples TRBV6-1 to TRBJ2-5; 7 bases are shared with TRBD1. Trimming cost V 4 bases and J 5 bases; bases outside gene matches: 13. This CDR3 is 16 amino acids long. Looked up from germline, CDR1 is MNHNS and CDR2 is SASEGT. The CDR3 DNA sequence: TGTGCCAGCAGTGGCCGGGACAGTTTCCTGGGGGAGACCCAGTACTTC. Translation gives CASSGRDSFLGETQYF.

The V and J genes are TRBV18 and TRBJ2-5; maybe TRBD1 (6 bases). This CDR3 contains 15 residues. The V gene's germline CDR1 is KGHSH and CDR2 LQKENI. V shed 1 base and J shed 10 bases, with 19 bases lying between them. The CDR3 nucleotides are TGTGCCAGCTCACCACTCGGGACACCCAATGGGGACCAGTACTTC. This gives the protein CASSPLGTPNGDQYF.

The chain is built from TRBV18 and TRBJ1-1; D is unclear. With 5 bases removed from V and 1 base from J, the gap between germline ends came to 5 bases. The CDR3 sequence is 12 residues long. The germline CDR1 and CDR2 sequences are KGHSH and LQKENI. CDR3 protein: CASSSQNTEAFF. CDR3 DNA: TGTGCCAGCTCATCCCAGAACACTGAAGCTTTCTTT.

The chain is built from TRBV5-1 and TRBJ2-3; the D is unclear. With 7 bases removed from V and 0 bases from J, the gap between germline ends came to 12 bases. CDR3 length equals 14 residues. Germline V gives CDR1 SGHRS, CDR2 YFSETQ. CDR3 region: CASQDQTSTDTQYF. In DNA, the CDR3 is TGCGCCAGCCAGGACCAGACCAGCACAGATACGCAGTATTTT. The entire variable domain, with the rest obtained from reference TRBV5-1 and TRBJ2-3, is as follows: KAGVTQTPRYLIKTRGQQVTLSCSPISGHRSVSWYQQTPGQGLQFLFEYFSETQRNKGNFPGRFSGRQFSNSRSEMNVSTLELGDSALYLCASQDQTSTDTQYFGPGTRLTVL.

The V and J genes are TRBV30 and TRBJ1-4; weak D call: TRBD1 (5 bases). This CDR3 is built from 15 residues. CDR1 GTSNPN and CDR2 SVGIG come from the germline V gene (reference sequence). V was clipped by 8 bases and J by 0 bases, with 16 bases between them. The CDR3 DNA follows: TGTGCCCTCAAAACAGGTTACGCAACTAATGAAAAACTGTTTTTT. Its translation: CALKTGYATNEKLFF.

This rearrangement joins TRBV4-1 to TRBJ2-2, with 10 bases lining up with TRBD2. V was pared by 2 bases and J by 8 bases, with 8 bases of the junction left unmatched. Per germline, CDR1 MGHRA and CDR2 YSYEKL. The CDR3 is 16 amino acids. CDR3 DNA sequence: TGCGCCAGCAGCCAATTCCGGCTAGCGGGAGCTGGGGAGCTGTTTTTT. This sequence encodes CASSQFRLAGAGELFF.

This clone turned up a few times. An end of the junction differs from the germline gene, which may be a read error. The chain has TRBV28 and TRBJ2-1; D tentatively fits TRBD1 or TRBD2 (7 bases each). The CDR3 has 15 amino acids. Germline V lookup: CDR1 MDHEN, CDR2 SYDVKM. CDR3: CATSGGGQRYNEQFF. DNA for the CDR3: TGTGCCACCAGTGGCGGGGGACAGCGGTACAATGAGCAGTTCTTC.

This clone has only a few counts. The V call is TRBV4-3, the J call TRBJ2-1; D call uncertain. Trimming left V 0 bases short and J 8 bases short, with 11 bases between. The germline CDR1 and CDR2 sequences are LGHNA and YSLEER. The CDR3 contains 14 residues. CDR3 protein: CASSQDTNADEQFF. The CDR3 DNA reads as TGCGCCAGCAGCCAAGATACGAACGCTGATGAGCAGTTCTTC.

The V and J genes are TRBV6-5 and TRBJ2-5, with 8 positions matching TRBD1. The CDR3 covers 13 residues. V lost 11 bases to trimming and J lost 5 bases; unmatched junction nucleotides: 10. The germline CDR1 and CDR2 sequences are MNHEY and SVGAGI. In nucleotides, the CDR3 is TGTGCCGCTCGGCAGGACAGGGATGAGACCCAGTACTTC. Its protein is CAARQDRDETQYF.

The chain has TRBV2 and TRBJ2-7, with TRBD1 identical over 8 bases. CDR3 length: 13 residues. The junction had 6 bases not matched to a gene; V was cut back by 6 bases and J by 5 bases. Germline V gene data show CDR1 as SNHLY and CDR2 as FYNNEI. CDR3 region: CASRDREYDEQYF. CDR3 sequence (DNA): TGTGCCAGCAGGGACAGGGAGTACGACGAGCAGTACTTC.

This clone was seen a single time. The genes are TRBV6-2 or TRBV6-3 and TRBJ2-1, with 11 bases that match TRBD2. Germline CDR1 and CDR2: MNHEY and SVGEGT. Trimming at V came to 0 bases and at J to 5 bases, leaving 3 bases not matched to a gene. The CDR3 sequence is 16 residues long. The DNA for the CDR3 is TGTGCCAGCAGTTACTCGCTAGCGGGGGGAAACAATGAGCAGTTCTTC. Translating it yields CASSYSLAGGNNEQFF.

V gene TRBV6-6 combines with J gene TRBJ2-7; D possibly corresponds to TRBD2 (7 bases). The germline gives CDR1 MNHNY, CDR2 SVGAGI (reference sequence). The V end was cut by 8 bases, the J end by 5 bases, with 22 bases between. The CDR3 runs to 15 residues. In DNA form, the CDR3 reads TGTGCCAGCCGCATAGGGGGGGTTTTGGGGAACGAGCAGTACTTC. Encoded protein: CASRIGGVLGNEQYF.

The chain carries TRBV9 and TRBJ2-5; D is perhaps TRBD1 or TRBD2 (6 bases each). Per germline, CDR1 SGDLS and CDR2 YYNGEE. Trimming took 0 bases from V and 5 from J, leaving 17 bases between them. This CDR3 has 16 residues. This CDR3 is CASSVDGGTLLETQYF. The DNA of the CDR3 is TGTGCCAGCAGCGTAGACGGGGGCACCCTCTTGGAGACCCAGTACTTC.

This chain links TRBV28 with TRBJ1-6; D is ambiguous. The CDR3 length is 14 residues. Germline V gives CDR1 MDHEN, CDR2 SYDVKM. V lost 3 bases, J lost 10 bases, and 13 bases lay in between. The CDR3 reads CASSLNRKSSPLHF. CDR3 sequence (DNA): TGTGCCAGCAGTTTGAACCGGAAGAGCTCACCCCTCCACTTT. Full variable domain (missing parts from reference TRBV28 and TRBJ1-6): DVKVTQSSRYLVKRTGEKVFLECVQDMDHENMFWYRQDPGLGLRLIYFSYDVKMKEKGDIPEGYSVSREKKERFSLILESASTNQTSMYLCASSLNRKSSPLHFGNGTRLTVT.

The chain is built from TRBV6-4 and TRBJ1-5; D gene unclear. CDR3 size: 13 residues. Germline loops: CDR1 MRHNA, CDR2 SNTAGT. Trimming pared 4 bases from V and 3 bases from J, leaving 7 bases between. CDR3 amino acids: CASSVRANQPQHF. CDR3 in DNA: TGTGCCAGCAGTGTCCGGGCCAATCAGCCCCAGCATTTT.

The chain is built from TRBV4-2 and TRBJ2-3; the D gene is possibly TRBD2 (6 bases). Germline V gene lookup returns CDR1 LGHNA and CDR2 YNFKEQ. Trimming took 0 bases from V and 6 from J, leaving 10 bases between them. The CDR3 runs to 14 residues. CDR3 amino acids: CASSQDPEGDTQYF. The CDR3 DNA reads as TGTGCCAGCAGCCAAGATCCGGAGGGGGATACGCAGTATTTT.

The rearrangement links TRBV6-6 to TRBJ1-1, with 7 bases lining up with TRBD1. The germline gives CDR1 MNHNY, CDR2 SVGAGI (reference sequence). The ends lost 4 bases at V and 6 bases at J; junction bases unmatched: 14. The CDR3 sequence is 16 residues long. DNA of the CDR3: TGTGCCAGCAGTTCGGGACAGAACTTAATAACCGCTGAAGCTTTCTTT. It is translated as CASSSGQNLITAEAFF.

The CDR3 loop reads CASSRTGENSPLHF. CDR3 coding DNA: TGCGCCAGCAGCCGGACAGGGGAAAATTCACCCCTCCACTTT. The V gene is TRBV5-1, the J gene TRBJ1-6, with 9 nucleotides matching TRBD1. J lost 7 bases, V lost 4 bases, and 3 bases had no gene match. This CDR3 region has 14 residues. CDR1 is SGHRS and CDR2 is YFSETQ in the germline V gene.

There are a few counts of this clone. The J gene is TRBJ1-1, the V gene TRBV5-6; 7 positions agree with TRBD1. Germline V gene data show CDR1 as SGHDT and CDR2 as YYEEEE. V was clipped by 4 bases and J by 1 base; unmatched bases: 4. The CDR3 is made up of 14 amino acids. CDR3 nucleotides: TGTGCCAGCAGCCCGGGACAGTGGAACACTGAAGCTTTCTTT. It encodes CASSPGQWNTEAFF.

The CDR3 region is CASSEGDRDTGELFF. The DNA for the CDR3 is TGTGCCAGCAGTGAAGGGGACAGGGACACCGGGGAGCTGTTTTTT. The chain has TRBV25-1 and TRBJ2-2, with 9 nucleotides matching TRBD1. CDR1 is MGHDK and CDR2 is SYGVNS in the germline V gene. The CDR3 is made up of 15 amino acids. The V and J ends lost 2 bases and 3 bases, in that order; junction bases with no gene match: 1.

This clone occurred once. The V call is TRBV12-3 or TRBV12-4, the J call TRBJ2-1, with a possible D match to TRBD1 (5 bases). CDR3 length: 13 amino acids. V dropped 2 bases and J dropped 5 bases, with 7 bases sitting between them. The CDR3 DNA reads as TGTGCCAGCAGTTTAAGGGGTAACAATGAGCAGTTCTTC. Translation: CASSLRGNNEQFF.

The rearrangement links TRBV5-1 to TRBJ2-1, with D tentatively TRBD1 (6 bases). V was trimmed by 4 bases and J by 9 bases, leaving 23 bases between them. This CDR3 is 16 amino acids long. CDR1 is SGHRS and CDR2 is YFSETQ in the germline V gene. CDR3 bases: TGCGCCAGCAGCCCCCCCGGGACACTAGGAGTGGGTGAGCAGTTCTTC. It yields the protein CASSPPGTLGVGEQFF.

The chain uses TRBV19 and TRBJ2-7; D is tentatively TRBD1 or TRBD2 (5 bases each). The CDR3 has 14 amino acids. CDR1 is LNHDA and CDR2 is SQIVND in the germline V gene (reference sequence). The germline V and J ends were trimmed by 6 bases and 6 bases, with 18 bases remaining between them. The CDR3 nucleotides are TGTGCCAGTAGGGGTGGGACCCTTGGGTCCGAGCAGTACTTC. Translated, it gives CASRGGTLGSEQYF.

The gene calls are TRBV2 and TRBJ1-4, with a tentative D call TRBD1 (6 bases). CDR3 length: 16 amino acids. CDR1 is SNHLY and CDR2 is FYNNEI in the germline V gene. Trimming left V 6 bases short and J 0 bases short, with 14 bases between. The CDR3 nucleotides are TGTGCCAGCAGCGCGGGGGGGCTAACAACTAATGAAAAACTGTTTTTT. Translation gives CASSAGGLTTNEKLFF.

CDR3: CASSPRVANEQFF. As DNA, the CDR3 is TGTGCCAGCAGCCCTCGAGTAGCCAATGAGCAGTTCTTC. The chain has TRBV14 and TRBJ2-1; D ambiguous. Deletions cut 4 bases from V and 6 bases from J, with 10 bases between. The CDR3 is made up of 13 amino acids. Germline CDR1 reads SGHDN; CDR2 reads FVKESK.

The chain carries TRBV4-2 and TRBJ1-5; tentatively, D is TRBD1 (5 bases). V was pared by 0 bases and J by 0 bases, with 9 bases between. Per germline, CDR1 LGHNA and CDR2 YNFKEQ. This CDR3 comprises 16 residues. DNA of the CDR3: TGTGCCAGCAGCCAAGATGGACAATTTAGCAATCAGCCCCAGCATTTT. Protein product: CASSQDGQFSNQPQHF.